A selection of T cell receptor beta chains follows, all from one sample in a study of cytomegalovirus exposure and HLA in healthy donors. TCRdb's table, derived via immunoSEQ multiplex PCR, lists solely in-frame clones and lacks some. The profile covers roughly 120,000 clones, with about 81% appearing a single time and about 1% taken by the ten largest. Source material: PBMCs. Receptors originate from a woman younger than 45 in good health and CMV-seronegative. Each CDR3 is given with its conserved first and last residue. Fields, in order: J gene, V gene, D gene, clone size, CDR3 DNA, CDR3 protein. D genes are given only for firm matches. Clone size is shown for a subset of rows, as once, few, many or a class of expanded clone.

j_gene: TRBJ1-4; v_gene: TRBV6-6; d_gene: .; abundance: .; CDR3nt: TGTGCCAGCAGTTATGGCCAGGGGCTTTGGAATGAAAAACTGTTTTTT; CDR3aa: CASSYGQGLWNEKLFF
j_gene: TRBJ2-5; v_gene: TRBV5-1; d_gene: .; abundance: .; CDR3nt: TGCGCCAGCAGCTTGGGAATTGGAGTGCCAGGGCGGGAGACCCAGTACTTC; CDR3aa: CASSLGIGVPGRETQYF
j_gene: TRBJ2-1; v_gene: TRBV28; d_gene: .; abundance: few; CDR3nt: TGTGCCAGCAGTTTAGTGGGAGACAATGAGCAGTTCTTC; CDR3aa: CASSLVGDNEQFF
j_gene: TRBJ1-1; v_gene: TRBV2; d_gene: .; abundance: .; CDR3nt: TGTGCCAGCAGTGAACAGGAGAACACTGAAGCTTTCTTT; CDR3aa: CASSEQENTEAFF
j_gene: TRBJ1-4; v_gene: TRBV19; d_gene: .; abundance: once; CDR3nt: TGTGCCAGTATACCATCCTGGACTGCAACTAATGAAAAACTGTTTTTT; CDR3aa: CASIPSWTATNEKLFF
j_gene: TRBJ2-2; v_gene: TRBV30; d_gene: .; abundance: .; CDR3nt: TGTGCCTGGAAGAAACAGGGCAGCGGGGAGCTGTTTTTT; CDR3aa: CAWKKQGSGELFF
j_gene: TRBJ1-1; v_gene: TRBV5-1; d_gene: .; abundance: .; CDR3nt: TGCGCCAGCAGCCTCCTGAGGACAGCAATTCCCACTGAAGCTTTCTTT; CDR3aa: CASSLLRTAIPTEAFF
j_gene: TRBJ2-5; v_gene: TRBV2; d_gene: TRBD2; abundance: .; CDR3nt: TGTGCCAGCAGTGAAGAGGGTCTAGCGGAAGAGACCCAGTACTTC; CDR3aa: CASSEEGLAEETQYF
j_gene: TRBJ2-7; v_gene: TRBV29-1; d_gene: TRBD2; abundance: .; CDR3nt: TGCAGCGTTGAACGTACTAGCGGGGACGAGCAGTACTTC; CDR3aa: CSVERTSGDEQYF
j_gene: TRBJ1-2; v_gene: TRBV19; d_gene: TRBD1; abundance: once; CDR3nt: TGTGCCAGTAGTTTCTGGACAGGGGTCAATGGCTACACCTTC; CDR3aa: CASSFWTGVNGYTF
j_gene: TRBJ2-3; v_gene: TRBV19; d_gene: TRBD2; abundance: .; CDR3nt: TGTGCCAGTAGTATTACTAGCGGAAGCACAGATACGCAGTATTTT; CDR3aa: CASSITSGSTDTQYF
j_gene: TRBJ2-5; v_gene: TRBV19; d_gene: .; abundance: .; CDR3nt: TGTGCCAGTACCGCAATAGGCGGCGGTCAAGAGACCCAGTACTTC; CDR3aa: CASTAIGGGQETQYF
j_gene: TRBJ1-1; v_gene: TRBV11-2; d_gene: .; abundance: .; CDR3nt: TGTGCCAGCAGGCACCTGTCCTGGGCGCGGAACACTGAAGCTTTCTTT; CDR3aa: CASRHLSWARNTEAFF
j_gene: TRBJ2-1; v_gene: TRBV11-2; d_gene: TRBD1; abundance: .; CDR3nt: TGTGCCAGCAGCTCCACCAGGGGGCTCGGCGCCTACAATGAGCAGTTCTTC; CDR3aa: CASSSTRGLGAYNEQFF
j_gene: TRBJ1-2; v_gene: TRBV6-5; d_gene: .; abundance: .; CDR3nt: TGTGCCAGCACCAGGGGCTATGGCTACACCTTC; CDR3aa: CASTRGYGYTF
j_gene: TRBJ2-2; v_gene: TRBV6-5; d_gene: .; abundance: .; CDR3nt: TGTGCCAGCACCGAGGGAGCGAACACCGGGGAGCTGTTTTTT; CDR3aa: CASTEGANTGELFF
j_gene: TRBJ2-7; v_gene: TRBV11-2; d_gene: TRBD1; abundance: .; CDR3nt: TGTGCCAGCAGCTATGGCACAGGGGGGACCTACGAGCAGTACTTC; CDR3aa: CASSYGTGGTYEQYF
j_gene: TRBJ2-2; v_gene: TRBV14; d_gene: TRBD2; abundance: .; CDR3nt: TGTGCCAGCAGCCATTTTACCGGGAGGGCTGAAAACACCGGGGAGCTGTTTTTT; CDR3aa: CASSHFTGRAENTGELFF
j_gene: TRBJ2-6; v_gene: TRBV18; d_gene: .; abundance: .; CDR3nt: TGTGCCAGCTCACCACGCGGGGCAGGGGCCAACGTCCTGACTTTC; CDR3aa: CASSPRGAGANVLTF
j_gene: TRBJ1-6; v_gene: TRBV5-1; d_gene: .; abundance: .; CDR3nt: TGCGCCAGCAGTAAGGTGGGGGCCGAAAATTCACCCCTCCACTTT; CDR3aa: CASSKVGAENSPLHF
j_gene: TRBJ1-2; v_gene: TRBV2; d_gene: .; abundance: .; CDR3nt: TGTGCCAGCAGTGAGCAGGTGAATGGCTACACCTTC; CDR3aa: CASSEQVNGYTF
j_gene: TRBJ2-7; v_gene: TRBV6-1; d_gene: TRBD1; abundance: .; CDR3nt: TGTGCCAGCAGTGATCGTCCAGGGACAGGGTACTCCTACGAGCAGTACTTC; CDR3aa: CASSDRPGTGYSYEQYF
j_gene: TRBJ2-7; v_gene: TRBV7-9; d_gene: .; abundance: .; CDR3nt: TGTGCCAGCAGCTTCTCGGCCGCAGGTTCGAAGGAGCAGTACTTC; CDR3aa: CASSFSAAGSKEQYF
j_gene: TRBJ1-3; v_gene: TRBV5-1; d_gene: TRBD1; abundance: .; CDR3nt: TGCGCCAGCAGCTCCAGGACAGGGGGCCCCTCTGGAAACACCATATATTTT; CDR3aa: CASSSRTGGPSGNTIYF
j_gene: TRBJ2-7; v_gene: TRBV6-5; d_gene: TRBD1; abundance: .; CDR3nt: TGTGCCAGCAGTTATTCCGGACAGGGGTTTGGCGAGCAGTACTTC; CDR3aa: CASSYSGQGFGEQYF
j_gene: TRBJ2-2; v_gene: TRBV27; d_gene: TRBD2; abundance: .; CDR3nt: TGTGCCAGCAGTTTATCGATTGTCGGGGGGTACACCGGGGAGCTGTTTTTT; CDR3aa: CASSLSIVGGYTGELFF
j_gene: TRBJ1-2; v_gene: TRBV11-2; d_gene: .; abundance: .; CDR3nt: TGTGCCAGCAGCCGGAGCGACTCTTACGGCTACACCTTC; CDR3aa: CASSRSDSYGYTF
j_gene: TRBJ2-4; v_gene: TRBV6-5; d_gene: .; abundance: .; CDR3nt: TGTGCCAGCAAGGGTGGGGCAGGATTAAACATTCAGTACTTC; CDR3aa: CASKGGAGLNIQYF
j_gene: TRBJ2-7; v_gene: TRBV7-2; d_gene: .; abundance: once; CDR3nt: TGTGCCAGCAGCTTCCCGGGAATTCGGGTCGAGCAGTACTTC; CDR3aa: CASSFPGIRVEQYF
j_gene: TRBJ2-5; v_gene: TRBV7-3; d_gene: TRBD2; abundance: once; CDR3nt: TGTGCCAGCAGCCTAGCGGGAGAGGGGGAGACCCAGTACTTC; CDR3aa: CASSLAGEGETQYF
j_gene: TRBJ2-7; v_gene: TRBV18; d_gene: TRBD1; abundance: .; CDR3nt: TGTGCCAGCTCACCCCCCGGGACAGGCCCTATGTACTTC; CDR3aa: CASSPPGTGPMYF
j_gene: TRBJ2-7; v_gene: TRBV5-4; d_gene: .; abundance: .; CDR3nt: TGTGCCAGCAGCCGGACTGAATCATCCTACGAGCAGTACTTC; CDR3aa: CASSRTESSYEQYF
j_gene: TRBJ2-3; v_gene: TRBV7-9; d_gene: TRBD2; abundance: .; CDR3nt: TGTTCCAGCAGCTTAGGGCGACTAGCACTCACAGATACGCAGTATTTT; CDR3aa: CSSSLGRLALTDTQYF
j_gene: TRBJ1-6; v_gene: TRBV6-6; d_gene: .; abundance: few; CDR3nt: TGTGCCAGCACAGACAGGTACACTAATTCACCCCTCCACTTT; CDR3aa: CASTDRYTNSPLHF
j_gene: TRBJ2-7; v_gene: TRBV15; d_gene: .; abundance: .; CDR3nt: TGTGCCACCAGCAGAGATAGCGGTTCGAGGCAGTACTTC; CDR3aa: CATSRDSGSRQYF